Included here is one T cell receptor (beta chain) sequence, with context. This clonotype appeared a few times. Its recognized antigen is unknown. No quality values exist for individual bases; no much larger clone is one base distant. In the paper's terms, the time point label means: 45 days after influenza vaccine administration. The sample originates from a study of response to subunit inactivated influenza vaccine (dated by TCRdb to 2017 to 2018). A note on the overall study: Deep quantitative profiling of the T cell receptor repertoire was used in the study to follow responses to a trivalent subunit inactivated influenza vaccine.

The library came from RT-PCR. TCRdb lists the instrument as Illumina HiSeq 2500. TCRdb reworked the public reads: Q25 trimming with fastp, MiXCR clone assembly, productive beta chains retained. Entries that share a CDR3 protein sequence are merged under the most common genes and DNA. This sample is represented by hundreds of thousands of distinct CDR3 sequences; 10% to 15% of them were singletons. Approximately 14% of the sample belongs to the ten largest clones. The investigation overall reported the following: The authors suggested that each seasonal influenza vaccination may recruit only a limited number of new T cells.

The source of this sequence is a man in his fifties or sixties who received an inactivated influenza vaccine. Donor details come from another sample of the same person, matched by shared clones. Sequencing was performed on PBMCs from blood, taken more than 35 days after vaccination.

The CDR3 loop reads CASSLVLASYNEQFF. The DNA is TGTGCCAGCAGCTTAGTTCTAGCGAGCTACAATGAGCAGTTCTTC. The chain employs TRBV7-8 and TRBJ2-1; the D gene is possibly TRBD2, with 6 bases matching. Its CDR3 holds 15 amino acids, cysteine through phenylalanine. Left in the record is the CDR3 DNA by itself, 45 bases read in frame from the first base. Cut back by 1 base and 3 bases, the V and J ends lie 10 bases apart. CDR1 SGHVS and CDR2 FQNEAQ were looked up in the germline V gene.